This TCR beta chain appears in the sequencing data of a study of cytomegalovirus exposure and HLA in healthy donors. Findings and caveats of the study: The tendency of first-cohort TCR clusters to co-occur in the 110 or so validation repertoires emerged from a later analysis. Most TCR sequences were seen very rarely across donors, but some public TCRs occurred in many. The study labeled fewer than 200 TCR beta chains cytomegalovirus-associated. Reports indicated that the classifier achieved high specificity and sensitivity in diagnosing cytomegalovirus status.

In regard to this clone: Its cognate antigen is unknown.

Germline V gene lookup returns CDR1 SGHVS and CDR2 FQNEAQ. Losses at the gene ends were 2 bases for V and 6 bases for J; bases not matched to a gene: 10. This CDR3 spans 17 amino acids. The table came from immunoSEQ multiplex PCR; TCRdb's copy has only in-frame clones and leaves some out. The sample shows under 150,000 clones, approximately 90% of them seen only once. The TCR comes from a woman younger than 30 in good health and CMV-seronegative. Sequencing used PBMCs. The V and J genes are TRBV7-8 and TRBJ2-1; 10 bases map to TRBD2. CDR3 DNA: TGTGCCAGCAGCTTAATGGGCCGGAGCGGGGGGGCCAATGAGCAGTTCTTC. Encoded protein: CASSLMGRSGGANEQFF.